Listed below are T cell receptor beta chains from one sample, sequenced in a study of blood T cell repertoires in COVID-19. Only in-frame clones appear in the TCRdb table, and some are missing; sequencing was by immunoSEQ multiplex PCR. The sample lists about 95,000 clones, around 80% occurring once. The sequencing input was peripheral blood. Receptors were obtained from a human donor in a cohort sampled during active COVID-19. Each CDR3 is given with its conserved first and last residue. D genes are given only for firm matches. Clone size is not always given. Where it is, it says once, few, many or a class for expanded clones.

cdr3_nt cdr3_aa d_call clone_size j_call v_call
TGTGCCACCAGCAGCCATAGGGGGGGAGGTCCCTATGGCTACACCTTC CATSSHRGGGPYGYTF - - TRBJ1-2 TRBV15
TGCGCCAGCAGCTTGGAAGTCTCGGCGGGTACAGTCTCCTACGAGCAGTACTTC CASSLEVSAGTVSYEQYF - once TRBJ2-7 TRBV5-1
TGTGCCAGCAGCTCCCTAGGGGAAACGAACACCGGGGAGCTGTTTTTT CASSSLGETNTGELFF - - TRBJ2-2 TRBV5-4
TGTGCCAGCAGCCTTAGTGCAGAGACCCAGTACTTC CASSLSAETQYF - once TRBJ2-5 TRBV14
TGTGCCAGCAGCCCATATCAGGGGACCTACAATGAGCAGTTCTTC CASSPYQGTYNEQFF - once TRBJ2-1 TRBV5-8
TGTGCCAGCAGCTTGTCGGTGGCCAGCGGGAGGGCGGAGACCCAGTACTTC CASSLSVASGRAETQYF TRBD2 few TRBJ2-5 TRBV5-4
TGTGCCAGCAGCCAAGGGACTTCGGGGACCCAGTACTTC CASSQGTSGTQYF - - TRBJ2-5 TRBV3-1/TRBV3-2
TGTGCCAGCAGTTCAAGGACAGGGAGCTCCTACAATGAGCAGTTCTTC CASSSRTGSSYNEQFF TRBD1 - TRBJ2-1 TRBV6-5
TGTGCCAGCAGCCTGCAGGGACAGATCTCCTACAATGAGCAGTTCTTC CASSLQGQISYNEQFF TRBD1 - TRBJ2-1 TRBV7-8
TGCGCCAGCAGCTTAGGACCGGGGAGACCTGGGGCCAACGTCCTGACTTTC CASSLGPGRPGANVLTF - - TRBJ2-6 TRBV5-1
TGTGCCAGCAGCCAAAATAGCGGGGCCTCCTACGAGCAGTACTTC CASSQNSGASYEQYF TRBD2 - TRBJ2-7 TRBV14
TGTGCCAGCAGCTTCCCGGGACAGACCCACCAAGTGTCAGGGGCCAACGTCCTGACTTTC CASSFPGQTHQVSGANVLTF TRBD1 - TRBJ2-6 TRBV5-8
TGTGCCAGCAGCTCGACAGTGAACTATGGCTACACCTTC CASSSTVNYGYTF - - TRBJ1-2 TRBV7-8
TGCGCCAGCAGCTTGGGGGACAGGGATGCCGGGGAGCTGTTTTTT CASSLGDRDAGELFF TRBD1 - TRBJ2-2 TRBV5-1
TGTGCCAGCAGCTTGGGTGAGGGAGGAGTGGCTGGGGCCAACGTCCTGACTTTC CASSLGEGGVAGANVLTF - few TRBJ2-6 TRBV5-8
TGTGCCAGCAGTTCTAGCGGGGGGGCCTACAATGAGCAGTTCTTC CASSSSGGAYNEQFF TRBD2 - TRBJ2-1 TRBV6-5
TGCGCCAGCAGCCAAGATCGGACTAGCGGGGTCTACGAGCAGTACTTC CASSQDRTSGVYEQYF TRBD2 - TRBJ2-7 TRBV4-1
TGTGCCAGCAGCGTAAAGTCGGGGACTGAAGCTTTCTTT CASSVKSGTEAFF - - TRBJ1-1 TRBV9
TGTGCCATCAGTGAGGGTCCGGCGGGCGACTACGAGCAGTACTTC CAISEGPAGDYEQYF - - TRBJ2-7 TRBV10-3
TGTGCCAGCAGCCAGGGACTGCTTCCCTACGAGCAGTACTTC CASSQGLLPYEQYF - - TRBJ2-7 TRBV14
TGTGCCAGCAGTACAAGTGGGGGGACCAACGTCCTGACTTTC CASSTSGGTNVLTF - - TRBJ2-6 TRBV3-1/TRBV3-2
TGTGCTAGTGGTTTGGTTCTCTACGAGCAGTACTTC CASGLVLYEQYF - - TRBJ2-7 TRBV12-5
TGTGCCAGCAGCTATCGGGGGGAGATGAACACTGAAGCTTTCTTT CASSYRGEMNTEAFF - - TRBJ1-1 TRBV9
TGTGCCAGCAGTTTATTGTCCCAGGGGGCAATCTACGAGCAGTACTTC CASSLLSQGAIYEQYF TRBD1 - TRBJ2-7 TRBV27
TGTGCCAGCCGGTCCTACAATGAGCAGTTCTTC CASRSYNEQFF - once TRBJ2-1 TRBV28
TGTGCCAGTAGTATCCCGCTACCCAGGGGCAATGAGCAGTTCTTC CASSIPLPRGNEQFF - - TRBJ2-1 TRBV19
TGTGCCAGCAGCCAAGAAGGGACTAGCGGGAAGGCGCAGTACTTC CASSQEGTSGKAQYF TRBD2 - TRBJ2-7 TRBV4-2
TGTGCCAGCAGTTATGGGGGGGCCAATAATTCACCCCTCCACTTT CASSYGGANNSPLHF - once TRBJ1-6 TRBV6-5
TGTGCCATCGAGCAGGGACTGAATTCACCCCTCCACTTT CAIEQGLNSPLHF - - TRBJ1-6 TRBV7-9
TGTGCCAGCAGCCCGGGACAGGGGGCGAGGGAGCAGTACTTC CASSPGQGAREQYF TRBD1 - TRBJ2-7 TRBV28
TGTGCCAGTAGTAACCAACCGGCGGGCAATCAGCCCCAGCATTTT CASSNQPAGNQPQHF - - TRBJ1-5 TRBV19
TGCGCCAGCAGCTTGGGGCTTCAAGAGACCCAGTACTTC CASSLGLQETQYF - - TRBJ2-5 TRBV5-1
TGTGCCAGCAGTGAGACTAGCGGGGTTAATACGCAGTATTTT CASSETSGVNTQYF TRBD2 - TRBJ2-3 TRBV6-1
TGTGCCAGTAACTGGGAGGGGTTGAACACTGAAGCTTTCTTT CASNWEGLNTEAFF - - TRBJ1-1 TRBV19
TGTGCCAGCAGCCCCCCGGGGGGGGATGGAGGCAATCAGCCCCAGCATTTT CASSPPGGDGGNQPQHF - - TRBJ1-5 TRBV5-4
TGTGCCAGCTCACCGGGGATTCAGGGGGTCGACTATGGCTACACCTTC CASSPGIQGVDYGYTF TRBD1 - TRBJ1-2 TRBV18
TGCGCCAGCAGCTTAGAGGGGGACCGGACCCAGTACTTC CASSLEGDRTQYF - - TRBJ2-5 TRBV5-1
TGTGCCAGCAGCGTAGATCGCAGGGGGCCGAACACCGGGGAGCTGTTTTTT CASSVDRRGPNTGELFF TRBD1 - TRBJ2-2 TRBV9
TGTGCCAGTAGCGACAGGGGCTACGAGCAGTACTTC CASSDRGYEQYF TRBD1 - TRBJ2-7 TRBV19
TGTGCCAGCAGGCTCAGGGAAAGCAATCAGCCCCAGCATTTT CASRLRESNQPQHF - - TRBJ1-5 TRBV2
TGTGCCAGCTCACCACCCACCGGAGATACGCAGTATTTT CASSPPTGDTQYF - - TRBJ2-3 TRBV18
TGCGCCAGCAGCCCGTCTAAGAACACCGGGGAGCTGTTTTTT CASSPSKNTGELFF - - TRBJ2-2 TRBV5-1
TGTGCCAGCAGCCAGGGGACAGGGGGCATTCTGGAAAAACTGTTTTTT CASSQGTGGILEKLFF TRBD1 - TRBJ1-4 TRBV3-1/TRBV3-2
TGTGCCAGTAGTATCCCCACAGGGGGCGTCTCACCCCTCCACTTT CASSIPTGGVSPLHF TRBD1 - TRBJ1-6 TRBV19
TGCGCCAGCTTCGGACTAGCGGGAGAGACCGGGGAGCTGTTTTTT CASFGLAGETGELFF TRBD2 - TRBJ2-2 TRBV5-1
TGTGCCAGCAGTAGAGCGGGTCCACGCAATGAGCAGTTCTTC CASSRAGPRNEQFF - - TRBJ2-1 TRBV2
TGTGCCAGTAGTAGAGGGGAGGCCACTGAAGCTTTCTTT CASSRGEATEAFF - - TRBJ1-1 TRBV19
TGTGCCATAAGGGGCCAGGACTTGAGGGGGTCCCCTGATACGCAGTATTTT CAIRGQDLRGSPDTQYF - - TRBJ2-3 TRBV28
TGTGCCAGCAGCGGGTGGACAGGGGGCGTTCGTTCCGGTAATTCACCCCTCCACTTT CASSGWTGGVRSGNSPLHF TRBD1 - TRBJ1-6 TRBV5-6
TGTGCCAGCTCACCAGGGACTAGCGGGAGCACAGATACGCAGTATTTT CASSPGTSGSTDTQYF TRBD2 - TRBJ2-3 TRBV18
TGTGCCAGCAGCTACGGGGGACCAGGGGAGACCCAGTACTTC CASSYGGPGETQYF - - TRBJ2-5 TRBV5-6
TGTGCCAGCAGTTACTCACGACAGACGGCCTACGAGCAGTACTTC CASSYSRQTAYEQYF - - TRBJ2-7 TRBV6-5
TGTGCCAGCAGCCCGGACACATCCTATGGCTACACCTTC CASSPDTSYGYTF - - TRBJ1-2 TRBV7-2
TGTGCCAGCAGCTACGCGGTCTACAGGGGCCACAATGAGCAGTTCTTC CASSYAVYRGHNEQFF TRBD1 - TRBJ2-1 TRBV7-8
TGTGCCAGCAGCTTAGCCCTAACGACAGGGGGCAGCGAGCAGTACTTC CASSLALTTGGSEQYF TRBD1 few TRBJ2-7 TRBV7-9
TGTGCCAGCAGCTTAGTCGGGGGAGGTGAAAAACTGTTTTTT CASSLVGGGEKLFF - - TRBJ1-4 TRBV11-2
TGCGCCAGCAGCTTGGGGACTACGGTCACTGAAGCTTTCTTT CASSLGTTVTEAFF - - TRBJ1-1 TRBV5-1